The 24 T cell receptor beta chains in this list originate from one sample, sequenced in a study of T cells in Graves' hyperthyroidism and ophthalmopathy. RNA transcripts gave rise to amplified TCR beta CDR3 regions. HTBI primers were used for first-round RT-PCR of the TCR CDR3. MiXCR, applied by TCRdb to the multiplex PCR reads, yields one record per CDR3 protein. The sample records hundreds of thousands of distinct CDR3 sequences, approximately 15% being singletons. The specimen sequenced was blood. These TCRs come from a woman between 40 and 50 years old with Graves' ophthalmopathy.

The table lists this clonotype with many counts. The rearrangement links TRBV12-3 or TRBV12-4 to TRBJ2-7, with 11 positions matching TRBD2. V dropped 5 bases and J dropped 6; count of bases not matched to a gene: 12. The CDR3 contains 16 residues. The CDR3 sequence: CASSDERTSGLSEQYF. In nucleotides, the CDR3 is TGTGCCAGCAGTGACGAACGGACTAGCGGGCTCAGCGAGCAGTACTTC.

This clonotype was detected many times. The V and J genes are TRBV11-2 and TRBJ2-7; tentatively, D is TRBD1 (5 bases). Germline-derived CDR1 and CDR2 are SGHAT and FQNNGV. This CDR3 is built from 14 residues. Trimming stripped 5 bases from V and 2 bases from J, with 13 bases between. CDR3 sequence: CASSTRPQAYEQYF. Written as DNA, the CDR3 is TGTGCCAGCAGCACGCGCCCACAGGCCTACGAGCAGTACTTC.

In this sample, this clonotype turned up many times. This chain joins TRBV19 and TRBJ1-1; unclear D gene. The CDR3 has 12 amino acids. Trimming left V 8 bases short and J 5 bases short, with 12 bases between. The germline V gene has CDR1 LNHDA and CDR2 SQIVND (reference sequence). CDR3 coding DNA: TGTGCCAGTTCGGACCAGGAGACTGAAGCTTTCTTT. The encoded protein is CASSDQETEAFF. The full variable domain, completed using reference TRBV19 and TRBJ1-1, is DGGITQSPKYLFRKEGQNVTLSCEQNLNHDAMYWYRQDPGQGLRLIYYSQIVNDFQKGDIAEGYSVSREKKESFPLTVTSAQKNPTAFYLCASSDQETEAFFGQGTRLTVV.

As DNA, the CDR3 is TGTGCCAGTAGTTTTGCGGGAGTGGAAGAGCAGTACTTC. As protein: CASSFAGVEEQYF. V is TRBV19 and J is TRBJ2-7; 7 bases map to TRBD2. V lost 5 bases and J lost 7; bases outside the gene matches: 8. The CDR3 extends over 13 amino acids. Germline CDR1 and CDR2: LNHDA and SQIVND (reference sequence). Full variable domain (rest looked up from reference TRBV19 and TRBJ2-7): DGGITQSPKYLFRKEGQNVTLSCEQNLNHDAMYWYRQDPGQGLRLIYYSQIVNDFQKGDIAEGYSVSREKKESFPLTVTSAQKNPTAFYLCASSFAGVEEQYFGPGTRLTVT.

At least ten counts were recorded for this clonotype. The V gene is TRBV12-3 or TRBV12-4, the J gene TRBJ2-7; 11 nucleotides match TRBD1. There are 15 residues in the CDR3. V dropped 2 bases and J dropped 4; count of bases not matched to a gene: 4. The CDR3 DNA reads TGTGCCAGCAGTTTAATGGGACAGGGGGGGTACGAGCAGTACTTC. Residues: CASSLMGQGGYEQYF.

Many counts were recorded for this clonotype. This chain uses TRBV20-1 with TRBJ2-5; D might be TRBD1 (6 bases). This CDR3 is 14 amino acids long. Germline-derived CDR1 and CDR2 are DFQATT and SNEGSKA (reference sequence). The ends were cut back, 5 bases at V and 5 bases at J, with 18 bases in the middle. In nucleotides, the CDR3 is TGCAGTGCTTCCACAGGGATGGGGCAGGAGACCCAGTACTTC. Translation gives CSASTGMGQETQYF.

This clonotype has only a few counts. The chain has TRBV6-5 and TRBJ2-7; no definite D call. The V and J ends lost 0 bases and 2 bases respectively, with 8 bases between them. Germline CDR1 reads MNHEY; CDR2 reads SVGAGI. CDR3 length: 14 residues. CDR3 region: CASSYSTVTYEQYF. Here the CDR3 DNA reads TGTGCCAGCAGTTACTCGACGGTAACCTACGAGCAGTACTTC.

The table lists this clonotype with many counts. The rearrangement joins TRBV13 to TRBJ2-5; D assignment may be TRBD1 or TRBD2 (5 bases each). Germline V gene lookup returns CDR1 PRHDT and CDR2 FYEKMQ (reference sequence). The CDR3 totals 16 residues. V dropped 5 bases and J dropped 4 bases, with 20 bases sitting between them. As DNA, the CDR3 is TGTGCCAGCAGCCCCGGACTGACAGTTGTGCGAGAGACCCAGTACTTC. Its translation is CASSPGLTVVRETQYF.

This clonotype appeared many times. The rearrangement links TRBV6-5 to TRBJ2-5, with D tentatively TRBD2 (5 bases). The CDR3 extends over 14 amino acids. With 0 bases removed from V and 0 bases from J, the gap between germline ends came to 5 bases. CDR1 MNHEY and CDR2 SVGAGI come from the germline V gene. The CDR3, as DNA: TGTGCCAGCAGTTACTCGGACTACCAAGAGACCCAGTACTTC. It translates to CASSYSDYQETQYF.

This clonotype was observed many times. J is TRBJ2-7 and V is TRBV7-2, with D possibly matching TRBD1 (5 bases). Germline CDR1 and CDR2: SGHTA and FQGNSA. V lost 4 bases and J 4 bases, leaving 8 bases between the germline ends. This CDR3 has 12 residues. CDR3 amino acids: CASSSQAYEQYF. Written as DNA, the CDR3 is TGTGCCAGCAGCTCACAGGCGTACGAGCAGTACTTC.

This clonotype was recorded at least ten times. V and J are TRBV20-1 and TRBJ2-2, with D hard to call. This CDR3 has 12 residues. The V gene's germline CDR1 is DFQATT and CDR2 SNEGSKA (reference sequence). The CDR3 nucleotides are TGCAGCCTTAGGCCGAACACCGGGGAGCTGTTTTTT. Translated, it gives CSLRPNTGELFF.

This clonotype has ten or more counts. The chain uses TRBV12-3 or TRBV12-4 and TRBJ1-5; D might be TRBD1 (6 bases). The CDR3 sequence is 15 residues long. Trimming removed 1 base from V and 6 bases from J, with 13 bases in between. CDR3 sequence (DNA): TGTGCCAGCAGTTTAGTGGGTGGGGGCCCTCAGCCCCAGCATTTT. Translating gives CASSLVGGGPQPQHF.

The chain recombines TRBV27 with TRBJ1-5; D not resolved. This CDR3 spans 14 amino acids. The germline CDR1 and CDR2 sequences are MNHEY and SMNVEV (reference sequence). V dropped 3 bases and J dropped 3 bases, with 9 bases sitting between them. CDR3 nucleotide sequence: TGTGCCAGCAGTTTCGCAGAGACCAATCAGCCCCAGCATTTT. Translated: CASSFAETNQPQHF.

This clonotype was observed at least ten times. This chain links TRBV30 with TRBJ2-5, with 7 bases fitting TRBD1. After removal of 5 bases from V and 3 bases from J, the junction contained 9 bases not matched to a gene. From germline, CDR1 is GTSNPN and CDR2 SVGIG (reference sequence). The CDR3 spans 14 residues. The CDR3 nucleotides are TGTGCCTGGGCAAGGGACAGCGAAAAAGAGACCCAGTACTTC. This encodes CAWARDSEKETQYF.

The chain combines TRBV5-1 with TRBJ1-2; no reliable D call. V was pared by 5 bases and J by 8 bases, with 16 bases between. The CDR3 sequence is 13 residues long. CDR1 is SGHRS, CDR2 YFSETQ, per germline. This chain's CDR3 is CASRDLDRTGYTF. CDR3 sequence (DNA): TGCGCCAGCAGAGACTTGGACCGGACCGGCTACACCTTC.

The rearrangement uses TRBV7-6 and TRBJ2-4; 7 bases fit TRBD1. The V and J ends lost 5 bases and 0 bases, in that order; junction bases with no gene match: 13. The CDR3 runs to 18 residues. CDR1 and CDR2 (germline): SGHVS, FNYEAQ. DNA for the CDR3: TGTGCCAGCAGCCCCGGGACAGCCAGATCCCTAGCCAAAAACATTCAGTACTTC. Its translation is CASSPGTARSLAKNIQYF.

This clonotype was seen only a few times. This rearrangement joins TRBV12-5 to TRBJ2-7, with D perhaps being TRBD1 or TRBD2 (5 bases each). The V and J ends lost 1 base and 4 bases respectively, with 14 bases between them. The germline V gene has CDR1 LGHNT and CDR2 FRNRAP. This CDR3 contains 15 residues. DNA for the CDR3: TGTGCTAGTGGTTTGGCTACCCGGGACCGGTACGAGCAGTACTTC. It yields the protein CASGLATRDRYEQYF.

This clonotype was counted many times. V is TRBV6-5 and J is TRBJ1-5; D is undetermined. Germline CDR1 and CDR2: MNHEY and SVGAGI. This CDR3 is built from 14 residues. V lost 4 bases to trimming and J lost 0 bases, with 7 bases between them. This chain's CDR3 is CASSFLYSNQPQHF. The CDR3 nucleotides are TGTGCCAGCAGTTTCCTTTATAGCAATCAGCCCCAGCATTTT.

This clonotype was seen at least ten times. This chain's CDR3 is CASSLMGVNTEAFF. CDR3 coding DNA: TGTGCCAGCAGCTTAATGGGCGTTAACACTGAAGCTTTCTTT. This chain uses TRBV11-3 with TRBJ1-1; D call uncertain. The V and J ends lost 2 bases and 2 bases respectively, with 9 bases between them. The CDR3 is 14 residues long. CDR1 is SGHNT and CDR2 is YENEEA in the germline V gene.

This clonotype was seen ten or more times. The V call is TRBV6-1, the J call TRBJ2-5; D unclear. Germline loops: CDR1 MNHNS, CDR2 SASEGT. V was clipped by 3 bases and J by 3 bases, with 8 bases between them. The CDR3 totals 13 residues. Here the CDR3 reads CASSEGSEETQYF. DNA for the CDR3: TGTGCCAGCAGTGAGGGCAGCGAAGAGACCCAGTACTTC.

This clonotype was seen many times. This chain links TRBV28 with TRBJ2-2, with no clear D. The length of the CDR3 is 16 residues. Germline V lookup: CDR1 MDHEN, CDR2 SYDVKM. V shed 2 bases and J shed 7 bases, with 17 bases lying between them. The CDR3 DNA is TGTGCCAGCAGTTTAGCAGGCATTCGACCACTCGGGGAGCTGTTTTTT. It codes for CASSLAGIRPLGELFF.

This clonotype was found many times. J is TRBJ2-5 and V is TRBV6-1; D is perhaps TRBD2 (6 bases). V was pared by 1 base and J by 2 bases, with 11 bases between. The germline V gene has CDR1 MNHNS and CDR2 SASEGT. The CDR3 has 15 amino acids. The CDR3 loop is CASSEVGDFQETQYF. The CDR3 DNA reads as TGTGCCAGCAGTGAAGTAGGGGACTTTCAAGAGACCCAGTACTTC.

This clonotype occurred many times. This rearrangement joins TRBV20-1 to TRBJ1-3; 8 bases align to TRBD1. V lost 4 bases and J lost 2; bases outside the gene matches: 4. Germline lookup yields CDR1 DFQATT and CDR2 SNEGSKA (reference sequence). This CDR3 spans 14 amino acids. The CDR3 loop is CSATQDRAGNTIYF. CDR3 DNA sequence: TGCAGTGCTACTCAGGACAGGGCTGGAAACACCATATATTTT.

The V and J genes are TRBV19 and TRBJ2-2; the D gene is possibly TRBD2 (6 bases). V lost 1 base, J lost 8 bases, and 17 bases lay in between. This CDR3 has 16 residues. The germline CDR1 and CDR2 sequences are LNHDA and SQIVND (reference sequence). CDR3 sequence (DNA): TGTGCCAGTAGTATAGCTTTGGGACTCCAATCAGGGGAGCTGTTTTTT. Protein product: CASSIALGLQSGELFF.